The entry below describes one T cell receptor (beta chain). The antigen is unknown. This sample was included in a study of post-analysis software for immune sequencing data. Findings of the study overall: Patients used five TRBV segments, including TRBV5-6, TRBV5-1 and TRBV20-1, more often than controls. Same-batch samples co-clustered strongly by F measure.

Libraries were made from TCR beta cDNA, and they carried unique molecular identifiers. TCRdb re-called the PCR reads with MiXCR, one entry per CDR3 protein. The sample lists 800,000 to 950,000 distinct CDR3 sequences, around 53% occurring once. With V trimmed by 5 bases and J by 4 bases, 9 bases remained unmatched. In germline, CDR1 is MNHNY, CDR2 SVGAGI (reference sequence). The CDR3 runs 15 residues. The receptor was isolated from a girl aged 5-17 years with multiple sclerosis. Sequenced input: blood. The V and J genes are TRBV6-6 and TRBJ1-2; 8 bases match TRBD1. CDR3 DNA sequence: TGTGCCAGCAGTCAATCGACAGGGGTTCTCTATGGCTACACCTTC. As protein: CASSQSTGVLYGYTF.